The present T cell receptor (beta chain) was sequenced within a study of CD8+CD57+ T cells in acquired aplastic anemia. At the level of the study: Sorted CD4+ and CD8+ cells gave an average of 3.2 ug of DNA. Study observations and caveats: Sharing between patients and controls was observed for twenty-nine CD8+ CDR3 sequences.

CDR1 is SQVTM and CDR2 is ANQGSEA in the germline V gene. Trimming cost V 4 bases and J 5 bases, with 12 bases left between them. The CDR3 runs 13 residues. According to the study, genomic DNA was the template for TCR beta VDJ and CDR3 profiling. TCRdb itself ran the reads through MiXCR, one entry per CDR3 protein. Of 90,000 to 120,000 distinct CDR3 sequences listed, around 50% are singletons. Comment on this clonotype: Its matching antigen is unknown.

This clonotype was sampled from a human donor in good health, serving as a control. Sequenced sample: sorted CD4+, CD8+, or CD8+CD57+ T cells (not recorded which) from PBMCs. The rearrangement uses TRBV29-1 and TRBJ2-1, with D possibly being TRBD2 (7 bases). CDR3 region: CSVGVGGDNEQFF. CDR3 sequence (DNA): TGCAGCGTTGGGGTAGGGGGGGACAATGAGCAGTTCTTC.